This T cell receptor (beta chain) originates from a study of metastatic and nonmetastatic thyroid tumors. Study information: Repertoire comparisons spanned blood and tumor or nodule tissue from malignant and benign thyroid patients. Notes on the study in general: As reported, TCR beta diversity in blood and tumor was significantly higher in malignant thyroid tumors than in benign nodules.

In the authors' workflow: The study's classifier, a distant-metastasis tool for papillary thyroid cancer, was built using CDR3 differences across clinicopathological groups. TCRdb recomputed clones from the PCR reads via MiXCR. These V and J calls derive from TCRdb rather than the authors' analysis. This sample yields fewer than 20,000 clones, of which approximately 28% are seen a single time; around 25% belongs to the top ten. Thyroid surgery had not been preceded by any treatment in any patient. This clone has at least ten counts. Antigen: not known. The junction departs from the called germline gene at one end, perhaps through a read error. The receptor was derived from a male donor with papillary thyroid cancer or a benign thyroid nodule (not recorded which). Some clones in this sample may be carry-over from other donors' samples. The sequencing input was tumor tissue.

CDR3 amino acids: CASSQGRVYEQCF. In DNA, the CDR3 is TGTGCCAGCAGCCAAGGGAGGGTTTACGAACAGTGCTTC. The chain is built from TRBV4-2 and TRBJ2-7; D might be TRBD2 (6 bases). CDR3 length: 13 amino acids. CDR1 and CDR2 from the germline V gene are LGHNA and YNFKEQ.